This T cell receptor (beta chain) was retrieved from a study of identical twins. MiXCR, applied by TCRdb to the 5' RACE reads, yields one record per CDR3 protein. The data hold approximately 500,000 distinct CDR3 sequences, with nearly 15% observed a single time. This CDR3 is 14 amino acids long. V was trimmed by 7 bases and J by 9 bases, leaving 19 bases between them. These data also formed part of another study, on yellow fever vaccine responses in identical twins.

The sample comprised CD4+ T cells sorted from blood. This sequence joins TRBV12-3 or TRBV12-4 and TRBJ2-1, with D perhaps matching TRBD1 (7 bases). The source is a woman between 18 and 29 years old in good health. This CDR3 reads CASTLLTGEAEQFF. CDR3 sequence (DNA): TGTGCCAGCACCCTCCTCACAGGGGAGGCTGAGCAGTTCTTC.